This is a list of T cell receptor beta chains from one sample in a study of shared clonotypes between healthy human individuals. Libraries were prepared by immunoSEQ multiplex PCR; TCRdb keeps only in-frame clonotypes and omits some of them. The data show around 1.4 million clones, 97% to 99% seen once. The specimen sequenced was naive CD4+ T cells sorted from blood. These receptor sequences come from a man younger than 40 in good health. CDR3s include the opening cysteine and the closing phenylalanine or tryptophan. The D gene is left open where the match is weak.

>TRBV7-8|TRBJ1-5|TRBD1
CASSWTGTANQPQHF
>TRBV29-1|TRBJ2-1|TRBD2
CSVIQGTSGRLNEQFF
>TRBV18|TRBJ2-1|TRBD2
CASSEYSGGTYNEQFF
>TRBV18|TRBJ2-7|TRBD2
CASSPPAAGGDYEQYF
>TRBV5-1|TRBJ1-2|TRBD1
CASSRGQGDYGYTF
>TRBV6-1|TRBJ2-7|.
CASSEAPFYEQYF
>TRBV10-2|TRBJ2-7|TRBD2
CASRSGGSHEQYF
>TRBV5-4|TRBJ2-4|TRBD1
CASSHGTGAYQNIQYF
>TRBV5-1|TRBJ2-1|.
CASSSLVGDQDEQFF
>TRBV7-9|TRBJ2-3|.
CASSSGTSYTDTQYF
>TRBV7-9|TRBJ2-5|.
CASSLAADRGPQYF
>TRBV6-6|TRBJ1-2|.
CAARVSDDYGYTF
>TRBV7-9|TRBJ2-7|.
CASSLNRGNGEQYF
>TRBV25-1|TRBJ2-3|.
CASSKTGSSTDTQYF
>TRBV7-8|TRBJ2-3|.
CASSLGGATDTQYF
>TRBV9|TRBJ2-5|.
CASSVSGNQETQYF
>TRBV19|TRBJ2-3|.
CASSPPLRDWSTDTQYF
>TRBV5-6|TRBJ2-3|TRBD2
CASRGLADRQSTDTQYF
>TRBV7-2|TRBJ1-1|.
CASSLMGPENTEAFF
>TRBV4-2|TRBJ2-3|.
CASSQEGSSSTDTQYF
>TRBV5-6|TRBJ2-7|.
CASSLVRAHSYEQYF
>TRBV7-2|TRBJ2-7|.
CASSLVSSYEQYF
>TRBV27|TRBJ1-2|.
CASSFLGGSNYGYTF
>TRBV29-1|TRBJ1-1|.
CSVSEGLNTEAFF
>TRBV5-8|TRBJ1-5|.
CASSLALHGSGGQHF
>TRBV7-9|TRBJ2-1|.
CASSLGGGQFF
>TRBV29-1|TRBJ2-3|.
CSVDTQSTDTQYF
>TRBV30|TRBJ1-1|.
CAWEHTDKNTEAFF
>TRBV7-9|TRBJ2-1|TRBD2
CASSLVISGRADEQFF
>TRBV28|TRBJ1-5|.
CATNRGQVNQPQHF
>TRBV5-1|TRBJ2-5|TRBD2
CASSFWTSGQETQYF
>TRBV6-1|TRBJ2-2|.
CASSEIVGGTGELFF
>TRBV5-1|TRBJ2-7|.
CASSRIGVANHEQYF
>TRBV18|TRBJ1-1|.
CASSPGGVNTEAFF
>TRBV5-4|TRBJ2-2|.
CASSGFPPTGVIGELFF
>TRBV7-9|TRBJ2-1|.
CASSLDLVGEQFF
>TRBV9|TRBJ2-1|TRBD2
CASSVGGSGSHPHNEQFF
>TRBV27|TRBJ2-7|.
CASSLEGQPPYEQYF
>TRBV4-2|TRBJ2-3|.
CASSQVRLASGDTDTQYF
>TRBV5-1|TRBJ1-2|TRBD1
CASSSPGQGYGYTF
>TRBV15|TRBJ1-5|.
CATSWGVGQPQHF